These T cell receptor beta chains were read from a single sample in a study of shared clonotypes between healthy human individuals. Using immunoSEQ multiplex PCR, the repertoire was profiled, and TCRdb retains in-frame clones only, with some absent. This sample has hundreds of thousands of clones, with 73% found just once. Input material: memory CD4+ T cells sorted from blood. The receptors derive from a woman in her twenties or thirties in good health. The CDR3 runs from the conserved cysteine through the conserved F or W. The D gene is left open where the match is weak. Size tells how often a clone was seen (once, few, many) or the class of an expanded clone, and some rows leave it out.

clone_size d_call j_call v_call cdr3_aa cdr3_nt
. TRBD2 TRBJ2-3 TRBV27 CASSQRLADSTDTQYF TGTGCCAGCAGCCAAAGACTAGCAGATAGCACAGATACGCAGTATTTT
. . TRBJ1-2 TRBV7-2 CASSSRVGDYGYTF TGTGCCAGCAGCTCCAGGGTGGGGGACTATGGCTACACCTTC
. TRBD1 TRBJ1-1 TRBV6-1 CASKTGRNTEAFF TGTGCCAGCAAGACAGGGAGGAACACTGAAGCTTTCTTT
. . TRBJ1-1 TRBV11-2 CASSLVPNTEAFF TGTGCCAGCAGCTTAGTCCCGAACACTGAAGCTTTCTTT
few . TRBJ2-5 TRBV27 CATGSKQETQYF TGTGCCACGGGATCCAAGCAGGAGACCCAGTACTTC
. TRBD1 TRBJ2-4 TRBV29-1 CSARRDRGGTAKNIQYF TGCAGCGCCCGGAGGGACAGGGGAGGGACGGCCAAAAACATTCAGTACTTC
. TRBD1 TRBJ1-2 TRBV18 CASSPGQRAGPWGYTF TGTGCCAGCTCACCGGGACAGAGGGCGGGCCCGTGGGGCTACACCTTC
. . TRBJ2-3 TRBV9 CASSSAGPNTDTQYF TGTGCCAGCAGCTCCGCCGGACCCAACACAGATACGCAGTATTTT
. TRBD2 TRBJ2-4 TRBV4-1 CASSQDPFGTRGILAKNIQYF TGCGCCAGCAGCCAAGATCCATTCGGGACTAGGGGAATCCTAGCCAAAAACATTCAGTACTTC
. . TRBJ1-6 TRBV15 CATSRVSGRGSPLHF TGTGCCACCAGCAGAGTTAGTGGCAGAGGGTCACCCCTCCACTTT
. . TRBJ2-2 TRBV9 CASSVGVSEATGELFF TGTGCCAGCAGCGTAGGTGTTAGCGAGGCCACCGGGGAGCTGTTTTTT
. . TRBJ1-4 TRBV11-2 CASSRAGKLFF TGTGCCAGCAGCAGGGCGGGTAAACTGTTTTTT
once TRBD1 TRBJ2-7 TRBV5-6 CASSLLGQGMSYEQYF TGTGCCAGCAGCTTGTTGGGACAGGGGATGTCCTACGAGCAGTACTTC
few TRBD2 TRBJ2-7 TRBV13 CASSLGAGGVYEQYF TGTGCCAGCAGCTTAGGAGCGGGAGGGGTTTACGAGCAGTACTTC
. . TRBJ2-2 TRBV27 CASSPRPTETGELFF TGTGCCAGCAGCCCCCGTCCCACCGAAACCGGGGAGCTGTTTTTT
few TRBD2 TRBJ2-7 TRBV19 CASSPGLAGRFEQYF TGTGCCAGTAGTCCGGGACTAGCGGGAAGATTCGAGCAGTACTTC
few TRBD2 TRBJ2-3 TRBV7-2 CASSPGGTSEYYTDTQYF TGTGCCAGCAGCCCTGGGGGGACTAGCGAGTACTACACAGATACGCAGTATTTT
few . TRBJ1-1 TRBV15 CATSKDPVGSTEAFF TGTGCCACCAGCAAGGATCCAGTCGGGTCCACTGAAGCTTTCTTT
. . TRBJ2-4 TRBV6-1 CASSGQPVDIQYF TGTGCCAGCAGCGGACAGCCTGTGGACATTCAGTACTTC
. . TRBJ2-3 TRBV7-5 CVRSSHRGISTDTQYF TGTGTCAGAAGCTCTCATAGGGGGATTAGCACAGATACGCAGTATTTT
. . TRBJ2-3 TRBV2 CASSPPETTTDTQYF TGTGCCAGCAGTCCCCCCGAGACTACCACAGATACGCAGTATTTT
. . TRBJ1-6 TRBV5-4 CASSFFNSPLHF TGTGCCAGCAGCTTTTTCAATTCACCCCTCCACTTT
few TRBD2 TRBJ2-1 TRBV27 CASSLAGLAGGREQFF TGTGCCAGCAGTTTAGCGGGACTAGCGGGGGGCAGGGAGCAGTTCTTC
few . TRBJ1-1 TRBV10-2 CASRAQGSGTEAFF TGCGCCAGCAGGGCCCAGGGATCGGGCACTGAAGCTTTCTTT
. . TRBJ2-1 TRBV4-2 CASSQDPPSPPEQFF TGTGCCAGCAGCCAAGATCCTCCTAGTCCACCTGAGCAGTTCTTC
once . TRBJ1-3 TRBV7-9 CATPDGSPSGNTIYF TGTGCCACCCCCGACGGTTCCCCCTCTGGAAACACCATATATTTT
once . TRBJ1-2 TRBV10-3 CAISEGRYYGYTF TGTGCCATCAGTGAGGGTCGGTACTATGGCTACACCTTC
. . TRBJ1-3 TRBV7-2 CASSLGSRHSGNTIYF TGTGCCAGCAGCTTAGGCAGCCGGCACTCTGGAAACACCATATATTTT
. . TRBJ2-7 TRBV6-1 CASSDLTTRQYF TGTGCCAGCAGTGACCTGACTACTCGGCAGTACTTC
. . TRBJ2-2 TRBV7-9 CASSLGQVGGELFF TGTGCCAGCAGCTTAGGTCAGGTTGGCGGGGAGCTGTTTTTT
. . TRBJ2-7 TRBV5-6 CASSLLGQPFSYEQYF TGTGCCAGCAGCTTATTAGGACAGCCTTTCTCCTACGAGCAGTACTTC
few . TRBJ1-5 TRBV28 CASGRTHFRANNQPQHF TGTGCCAGCGGTCGTACCCATTTCCGGGCCAATAATCAGCCCCAGCATTTT
. . TRBJ2-5 TRBV5-6 CASSFYGDLGQETQYF TGTGCCAGCAGCTTTTATGGGGACCTGGGACAAGAGACCCAGTACTTC
once TRBD1 TRBJ1-1 TRBV18 CASSPPNRGGTEAFF TGTGCCAGCTCACCACCGAACAGGGGGGGCACTGAAGCTTTCTTT
. . TRBJ1-1 TRBV11-2 CASSRVLNTEAFF TGTGCCAGCAGCAGGGTTCTGAACACTGAAGCTTTCTTT
. . TRBJ1-1 TRBV28 CASSAGGAPLFGTEAFF TGTGCCAGCAGCGCGGGGGGCGCGCCGCTTTTTGGCACTGAAGCTTTCTTT
. . TRBJ2-2 TRBV7-3 CASSAVRTFNTGELFF TGTGCCAGCAGCGCCGTCAGGACATTCAACACCGGGGAGCTGTTTTTT
. TRBD1 TRBJ1-2 TRBV7-4 CASSSLAGQGVLGGYTF TGTGCCAGCAGCTCCCTCGCGGGACAGGGGGTATTAGGTGGCTACACCTTC
. . TRBJ2-7 TRBV28 CASSLGDGTYEQYF TGTGCCAGCTCCCTGGGGGACGGGACCTACGAGCAGTACTTC
. TRBD2 TRBJ2-2 TRBV7-2 CASSSWTSGTGELFF TGTGCCAGCAGCTCGTGGACTAGCGGGACCGGGGAGCTGTTTTTT
once TRBD1 TRBJ2-7 TRBV28 CASSLRGTGGYEQYF TGTGCCAGCAGCCTCCGTGGGACAGGGGGCTACGAGCAGTACTTC
. . TRBJ1-5 TRBV7-9 CASSLDAGTGQPQHF TGTGCCAGCAGCTTAGATGCGGGGACCGGTCAGCCCCAGCATTTT
. . TRBJ2-7 TRBV15 CATSREVGEQYF TGTGCCACCAGCAGAGAAGTCGGCGAGCAGTACTTC